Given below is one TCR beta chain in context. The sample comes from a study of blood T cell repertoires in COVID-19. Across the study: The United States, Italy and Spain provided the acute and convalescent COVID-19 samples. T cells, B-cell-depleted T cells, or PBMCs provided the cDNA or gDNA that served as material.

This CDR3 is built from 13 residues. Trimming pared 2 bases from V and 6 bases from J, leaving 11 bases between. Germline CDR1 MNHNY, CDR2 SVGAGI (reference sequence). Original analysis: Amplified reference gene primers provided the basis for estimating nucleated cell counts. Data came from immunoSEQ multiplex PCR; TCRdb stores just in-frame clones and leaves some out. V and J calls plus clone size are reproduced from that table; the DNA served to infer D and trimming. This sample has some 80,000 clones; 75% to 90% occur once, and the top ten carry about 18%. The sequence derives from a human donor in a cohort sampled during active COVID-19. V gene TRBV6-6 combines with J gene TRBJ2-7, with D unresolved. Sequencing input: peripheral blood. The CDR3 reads CASSYPSFGEQYF. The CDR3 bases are TGTGCCAGCAGTTACCCGTCTTTCGGCGAGCAGTACTTC.